The 20 T cell receptor beta chains listed next were all sequenced from one sample in a study of OX40 agonist ivuxolimab in advanced cancers. Repertoires were generated with immunoSEQ multiplex PCR, while TCRdb's copy carries only in-frame clones and drops some. The sample shows 77,000 or so clones, approximately 81% of them seen only once. Sequencing used CD4+ or CD8+ T cells sorted from blood, obtained in a trial of the OX40 agonist ivuxolimab. The source is an adult with an advanced solid tumor such as melanoma, head and neck, liver or kidney cancer.

The J gene is TRBJ2-1, the V gene TRBV29-1; D may be TRBD2 (6 bases). Trimming removed 5 bases at V and 8 bases at J, with 19 bases between. The CDR3 consists of 14 residues. The V gene's germline CDR1 is SQVTM and CDR2 ANQGSEA. The CDR3 coding sequence is TGCAGCGTTCCACGCGGGGTAGATGGGTATGAGCAGTTCTTC. Translating it yields CSVPRGVDGYEQFF.

The genes are TRBV4-3 and TRBJ1-5; D uncertain. With 2 bases removed from V and 6 bases from J, the gap between germline ends came to 8 bases. The CDR3 runs to 13 residues. Germline CDR1 reads LGHNA; CDR2 reads YSLEER. CDR3: CASSQNPLQPQHF. CDR3 DNA sequence: TGCGCCAGCAGCCAAAACCCCCTTCAGCCCCAGCATTTT.

This chain joins TRBV9 and TRBJ1-2, with 7 bases lining up with TRBD1. After removal of 4 bases from V and 3 bases from J, the junction contained 9 bases not matched to a gene. This CDR3 spans 15 amino acids. Per the germline V gene, CDR1 is SGDLS and CDR2 is YYNGEE. CDR3 DNA sequence: TGTGCCAGCAGCACCCGGGAAGGGGGCTACTATGGCTACACCTTC. Its translation: CASSTREGGYYGYTF.

This clone appeared once. The chain joins TRBV4-1 to TRBJ2-5; 12 positions agree with TRBD1. Per the germline V gene, CDR1 is MGHRA and CDR2 is YSYEKL. V shed 4 bases and J 5 bases; nucleotides not matched to a gene: 11. This CDR3 has 17 amino acids. CDR3 amino acids: CASSRLPGTGGQETQYF. The CDR3 DNA reads as TGCGCCAGCAGCCGTCTTCCCGGGACAGGGGGCCAGGAGACCCAGTACTTC.

The genes are TRBV5-4 and TRBJ2-5, with 8 bases identical to TRBD2. J lost 0 bases, V lost 4 bases, and 5 bases had no gene match. The CDR3 runs 15 residues. Germline CDR1 is SGHNT and CDR2 is YYREEE (reference sequence). The CDR3 is CASSQGLGDQETQYF. The DNA of the CDR3 is TGTGCCAGCAGCCAGGGACTAGGGGACCAAGAGACCCAGTACTTC.

V is TRBV6-6 and J is TRBJ2-1; D is perhaps TRBD1 (6 bases). V lost 0 bases and J lost 8, with 8 bases in between. Germline loops: CDR1 MNHNY, CDR2 SVGAGI (reference sequence). The CDR3 has 13 amino acids. The CDR3 region has the DNA TGTGCCAGCAGTTACTCGGGACAAGATGAGCAGTTCTTC. Translation gives CASSYSGQDEQFF.

The chain joins TRBV7-3 to TRBJ2-5; perhaps TRBD1 as D (6 bases). V dropped 2 bases and J dropped 2 bases, with 9 bases sitting between them. The CDR3 has 14 amino acids. Germline CDR1 and CDR2: SGHTA and FQGTGA. Here the CDR3 reads CASSLQGSQETQYF. The CDR3 DNA is TGTGCCAGCAGCTTACAGGGGTCTCAAGAGACCCAGTACTTC.

This chain connects TRBV2 to TRBJ2-3; no reliable D call. V lost 10 bases to trimming and J lost 2 bases, with 16 bases between them. The CDR3 contains 14 residues. CDR1 SNHLY and CDR2 FYNNEI come from the germline V gene. The CDR3 region is CATAFGAYTDTQYF. DNA of the CDR3: TGTGCCACCGCCTTCGGAGCATACACAGATACGCAGTATTTT.

The genes are TRBV4-3 and TRBJ2-2; TRBD2 agrees at 7 bases. Germline-derived CDR1 and CDR2 are LGHNA and YSLEER. V was pared by 0 bases and J by 5 bases, with 3 bases of the junction left unmatched. CDR3 length: 15 residues. The CDR3 spells CASSQEGGVTGELFF. In DNA, the CDR3 is TGCGCCAGCAGCCAAGAGGGGGGGGTAACCGGGGAGCTGTTTTTT.

The chain employs TRBV27 and TRBJ1-4, with D possibly matching TRBD1 (6 bases). V lost 10 bases, J lost 5 bases, and 14 bases lay in between. The length of the CDR3 is 13 residues. From germline, CDR1 is MNHEY and CDR2 SMNVEV (reference sequence). CDR3 DNA sequence: TGTGCCACCCGTGGACAGTTCAATGAAAAACTGTTTTTT. Its translation: CATRGQFNEKLFF.

The rearrangement links TRBV5-6 to TRBJ2-5; weak D call: TRBD1 (6 bases). Germline V gives CDR1 SGHDT, CDR2 YYEEEE. CDR3 length: 12 amino acids. V shed 7 bases and J shed 2 bases, with 9 bases lying between them. The CDR3 nucleotides read TGTGCCAGCCGAAGGGGGCAAGAGACCCAGTACTTC. Translated: CASRRGQETQYF.

V and J are TRBV2 and TRBJ1-6; D gene uncertain. Germline CDR1 reads SNHLY; CDR2 reads FYNNEI. V shed 4 bases and J shed 9 bases, with 13 bases lying between them. The CDR3 has 14 residues. The CDR3 loop is CASSASPGGSPLHF. The DNA for the CDR3 is TGTGCCAGCAGTGCCTCCCCCGGTGGTTCACCCCTCCACTTT.

This chain's CDR3 is CASSLGQEKLNIQYF. The CDR3 bases are TGTGCCAGCAGCCTTGGACAGGAGAAACTAAACATTCAGTACTTC. The gene calls are TRBV6-6 and TRBJ2-4; 7 nucleotides align to TRBD1. With 6 bases clipped from V and 6 bases from J, the junction kept 11 bases outside the gene matches. CDR3 size: 15 residues. Germline-derived CDR1 and CDR2 are MNHNY and SVGAGI (reference sequence).

This chain uses TRBV6-1 with TRBJ1-1, with D possibly matching TRBD1 (5 bases). V lost 6 bases to trimming and J lost 1 base, with 12 bases between them. The CDR3 covers 14 residues. Germline V gene lookup returns CDR1 MNHNS and CDR2 SASEGT. CDR3 protein: CASSLLGGNTEAFF. The CDR3 DNA reads as TGTGCCAGCAGCCTTCTGGGGGGGAACACTGAAGCTTTCTTT.

The V gene is TRBV6-1, the J gene TRBJ1-5; D not resolved. V was cut by 2 bases and J by 5 bases, with 10 bases left in between. Germline V gene data show CDR1 as MNHNS and CDR2 as SASEGT. This CDR3 has 14 amino acids. CDR3 region: CASSELGKDQPQHF. The CDR3 bases are TGTGCCAGCAGTGAACTGGGAAAGGATCAGCCCCAGCATTTT.

This clone was picked up one time. Other DNA sequences in the sample encode the same CDR3. The chain links TRBV19 to TRBJ1-5, with TRBD1 matching over 7 bases. The CDR3 length is 17 residues. Germline values: CDR1 LNHDA, CDR2 SQIVND (reference sequence). After removal of 7 bases from V and 0 bases from J, the junction contained 12 bases not matched to a gene. The CDR3 reads CASTRWGQGGSNQPQHF. CDR3 DNA: TGTGCCAGTACCCGCTGGGGGCAGGGGGGTAGCAATCAGCCCCAGCATTTT. Variable domain in full (rest from reference TRBV19 and TRBJ1-5): DGGITQSPKYLFRKEGQNVTLSCEQNLNHDAMYWYRQDPGQGLRLIYYSQIVNDFQKGDIAEGYSVSREKKESFPLTVTSAQKNPTAFYLCASTRWGQGGSNQPQHFGDGTRLSIL.

The V call is TRBV9, the J call TRBJ1-6, with no clear D. Per germline, CDR1 SGDLS and CDR2 YYNGEE. V lost 0 bases to trimming and J lost 8 bases, with 12 bases between them. The CDR3 consists of 15 residues. The CDR3 region has the DNA TGTGCCAGCAGCGTAGGAACAGACCAGCATTCACCCCTCCACTTT. Translation: CASSVGTDQHSPLHF.

Note on this clone: Possible read error: a much larger clone is one base away. The chain carries TRBV29-1 and TRBJ2-7; no clear D. The CDR3 has 11 amino acids. CDR1 SQVTM and CDR2 ANQGSEA come from the germline V gene. The CDR3 reads CSVAVSHEQYF. The CDR3, as DNA: TGCAGCGTTGCGGTCTCCCACGAGCAGTACTTC.

This clone has only one observation. The chain has TRBV5-1 and TRBJ1-3, with D uncertain. Per germline, CDR1 SGHRS and CDR2 YFSETQ. The CDR3 runs 14 residues. Trimming left V 0 bases short and J 0 bases short, with 4 bases between. This CDR3 reads CASSLAGSGNTIYF. CDR3 nucleotide sequence: TGCGCCAGCAGCTTGGCTGGCTCTGGAAACACCATATATTTT.

This clone has only one observation. The chain carries TRBV6-1 and TRBJ2-1; a possible D gene is TRBD2 (6 bases). The CDR3 sequence is 14 residues long. The germline gives CDR1 MNHNS, CDR2 SASEGT. Trimming stripped 2 bases from V and 4 bases from J, with 9 bases between. CDR3 residues: CASSERLGYNEQFF. The CDR3 coding sequence is TGTGCCAGCAGTGAAAGACTAGGGTACAATGAGCAGTTCTTC.